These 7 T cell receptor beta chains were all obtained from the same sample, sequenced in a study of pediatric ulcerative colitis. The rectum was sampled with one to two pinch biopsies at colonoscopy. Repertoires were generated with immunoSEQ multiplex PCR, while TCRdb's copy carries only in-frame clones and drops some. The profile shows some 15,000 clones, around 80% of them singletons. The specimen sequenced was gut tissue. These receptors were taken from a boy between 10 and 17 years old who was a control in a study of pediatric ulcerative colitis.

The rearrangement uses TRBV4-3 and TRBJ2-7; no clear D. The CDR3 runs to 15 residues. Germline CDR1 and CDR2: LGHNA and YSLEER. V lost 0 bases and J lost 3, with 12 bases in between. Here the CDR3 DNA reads TGCGCCAGCAGCCAAGATTCTAGACCCCGCTACGAGCAGTACTTC. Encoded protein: CASSQDSRPRYEQYF.

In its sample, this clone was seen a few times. CDR3 sequence reads: CSARGTDTQYF. Here the CDR3 DNA reads TGCAGTGCTAGAGGCACAGATACGCAGTATTTT. The rearrangement uses TRBV20-1 and TRBJ2-3; D remains unclear. Between the trimmed V and J ends, which lost 1 base and 1 base, there was a span of 0 bases. Germline CDR1 DFQATT, CDR2 SNEGSKA (reference sequence). The CDR3 is made up of 11 amino acids.

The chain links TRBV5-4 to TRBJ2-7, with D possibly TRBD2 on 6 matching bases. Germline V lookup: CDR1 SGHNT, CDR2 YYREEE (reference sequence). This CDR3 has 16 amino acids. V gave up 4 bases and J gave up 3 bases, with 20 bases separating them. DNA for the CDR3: TGTGCCAGCAGCAGCTGGGTGGGGGGAGATTTCTACGAGCAGTACTTC. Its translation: CASSSWVGGDFYEQYF.

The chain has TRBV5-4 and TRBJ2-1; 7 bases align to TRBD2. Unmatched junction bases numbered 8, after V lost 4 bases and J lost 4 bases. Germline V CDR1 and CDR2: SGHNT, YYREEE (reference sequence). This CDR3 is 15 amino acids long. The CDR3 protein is CASSPRASGYNEQFF. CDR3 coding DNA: TGTGCCAGCAGCCCCCGGGCTAGCGGTTACAATGAGCAGTTCTTC. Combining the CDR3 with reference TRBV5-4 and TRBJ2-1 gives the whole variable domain ETGVTQSPTHLIKTRGQQVTLRCSSQSGHNTVSWYQQALGQGPQFIFQYYREEENGRGNFPPRFSGLQFPNYSSELNVNALELDDSALYLCASSPRASGYNEQFFGPGTRLTVL.

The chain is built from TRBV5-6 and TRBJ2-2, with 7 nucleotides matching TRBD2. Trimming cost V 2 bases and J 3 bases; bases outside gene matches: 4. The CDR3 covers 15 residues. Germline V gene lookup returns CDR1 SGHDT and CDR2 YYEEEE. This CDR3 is CASSLSGTYTGELFF. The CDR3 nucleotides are TGTGCCAGCAGCTTAAGCGGGACTTACACCGGGGAGCTGTTTTTT.

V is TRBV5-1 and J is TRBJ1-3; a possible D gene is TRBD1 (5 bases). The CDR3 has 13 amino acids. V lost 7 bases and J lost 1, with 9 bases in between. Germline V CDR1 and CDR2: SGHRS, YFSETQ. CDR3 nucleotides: TGCGCCAGCGGGGGTTCATCTGGAAACACCATATATTTT. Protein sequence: CASGGSSGNTIYF.

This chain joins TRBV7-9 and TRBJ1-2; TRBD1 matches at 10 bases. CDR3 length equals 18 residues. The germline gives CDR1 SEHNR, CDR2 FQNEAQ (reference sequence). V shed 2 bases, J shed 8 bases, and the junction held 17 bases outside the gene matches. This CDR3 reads CASSLTTGTGDREGGYTF. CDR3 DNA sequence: TGTGCCAGCAGCTTAACTACCGGGACAGGGGATCGCGAGGGAGGCTACACCTTC.